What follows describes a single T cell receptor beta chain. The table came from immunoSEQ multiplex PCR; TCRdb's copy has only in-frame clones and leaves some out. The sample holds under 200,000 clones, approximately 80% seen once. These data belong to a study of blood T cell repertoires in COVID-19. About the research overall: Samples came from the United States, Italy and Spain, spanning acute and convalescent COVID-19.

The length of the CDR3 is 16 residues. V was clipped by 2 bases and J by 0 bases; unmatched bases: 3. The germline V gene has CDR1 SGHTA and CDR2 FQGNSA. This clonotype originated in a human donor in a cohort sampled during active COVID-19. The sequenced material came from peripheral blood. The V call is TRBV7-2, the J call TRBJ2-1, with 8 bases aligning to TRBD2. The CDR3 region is CASSLTGGSSYNEQFF. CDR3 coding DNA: TGTGCCAGCAGCTTAACGGGGGGGAGCTCCTACAATGAGCAGTTCTTC.